The present entry profiles one T cell receptor beta chain with its context. In the original analysis: Estimated nucleated cell counts came from reference gene primer amplification. Libraries were prepared by immunoSEQ multiplex PCR; TCRdb keeps only in-frame clonotypes and omits some of them. V, J and clone size derive from that table, while D and trimming were established from the DNA sequence. Seen here are approximately 230,000 clones, around 80% observed once, and the top ten hold 15%. The sample is drawn from a study of blood T cell repertoires in COVID-19. The germline V gene has CDR1 MNHEY and CDR2 SVGAGI. CDR3 length equals 10 residues. Trimming removed 9 bases at V and 4 bases at J, with 6 bases between. Allocation to cohorts depended on clinical history reported by the participants.

This chain joins TRBV6-5 and TRBJ1-2, with D unclear. The sample was PBMCs or T cells enriched from blood (not recorded which). The sequence was collected from a middle-aged man who had recovered from COVID-19. The CDR3 is CARRVYGYTF. The DNA of the CDR3 is TGTGCCAGGAGGGTCTATGGCTACACCTTC.